Listed here are 30 T cell receptor beta chains from one sample, sequenced in a study of blood T cell repertoires in COVID-19. The data were produced by immunoSEQ multiplex PCR, yet TCRdb's version contains in-frame clones alone and is incomplete. The table lists about 47,000 clones, roughly 80% of them singletons, with 2.5% to 3% in the top ten. The sample was peripheral blood. The receptors were sampled from a man aged 45 to 65 with acute or convalescent COVID-19.

The rearrangement uses TRBV12-3 or TRBV12-4 and TRBJ1-1; no definite D call. Between the trimmed V and J ends, which lost 6 bases and 3 bases, there was a span of 11 bases. The CDR3 extends over 13 amino acids. In DNA, the CDR3 is TGTGCCAGCAGCCTAATGGCGGACACTGAAGCTTTCTTT. Encoded protein: CASSLMADTEAFF.

The rearrangement uses TRBV19 and TRBJ2-7; TRBD2 aligns across 10 bases. With V trimmed by 5 bases and J by 0 bases, 7 bases remained unmatched. CDR1 and CDR2 (germline): LNHDA, SQIVND (reference sequence). CDR3 length equals 16 residues. CDR3 sequence reads: CASSYGTSESSYEQYF. In DNA, the CDR3 is TGTGCCAGTAGTTACGGGACTAGCGAAAGCTCCTACGAGCAGTACTTC.

This chain links TRBV7-9 with TRBJ1-2; weak D call: TRBD1 (5 bases). The CDR3 is 15 residues long. Germline V gene lookup returns CDR1 SEHNR and CDR2 FQNEAQ (reference sequence). V lost 5 bases and J lost 7, with 20 bases in between. CDR3 in amino acids: CASSLGAGGEGGYTF. CDR3 sequence (DNA): TGTGCCAGCAGCCTAGGAGCCGGAGGGGAGGGTGGCTACACCTTC. The whole variable domain, filled in from reference TRBV7-9 and TRBJ1-2, reads DTGVSQNPRHKITKRGQNVTFRCDPISEHNRLYWYRQTLGQGPEFLTYFQNEAQLEKSRLLSDRFSAERPKGSFSTLEIQRTEQGDSAMYLCASSLGAGGEGGYTFGSGTRLTVV.

The table lists this clone with a few counts. V gene TRBV10-1 combines with J gene TRBJ2-7; 7 bases are a match to TRBD2. Germline CDR1 and CDR2: WNHNN and SYGVQD (reference sequence). The length of the CDR3 is 15 residues. The V segment lost 2 bases and the J segment 2 bases; nucleotides outside the gene matches: 6. Here the CDR3 reads CASSEGREAPYEQYF. For the CDR3, the DNA is TGCGCCAGCAGTGAGGGTCGGGAGGCCCCCTACGAGCAGTACTTC.

The chain combines TRBV28 with TRBJ2-3, with a weak D call TRBD2 (5 bases). Per germline, CDR1 MDHEN and CDR2 SYDVKM. The CDR3 runs 14 residues. V was cut by 5 bases and J by 0 bases, with 9 bases left in between. The CDR3 reads CASSGRDSTDTQYF. The DNA for the CDR3 is TGTGCCAGCAGTGGCCGGGATAGCACAGATACGCAGTATTTT.

V is TRBV28 and J is TRBJ2-3, with 8 bases fitting TRBD1. This CDR3 has 16 residues. In germline, CDR1 is MDHEN, CDR2 SYDVKM. V dropped 2 bases and J dropped 2; count of bases not matched to a gene: 6. CDR3 sequence: CASSLSVQGDTDTQYF. In nucleotides, the CDR3 is TGTGCCAGCAGTTTAAGCGTACAGGGGGACACAGATACGCAGTATTTT. The full variable domain, rest sourced from reference TRBV28 and TRBJ2-3, is DVKVTQSSRYLVKRTGEKVFLECVQDMDHENMFWYRQDPGLGLRLIYFSYDVKMKEKGDIPEGYSVSREKKERFSLILESASTNQTSMYLCASSLSVQGDTDTQYFGPGTRLTVL.

The rearrangement links TRBV28 to TRBJ1-5, with a possible D match to TRBD1 (6 bases). Trimming cost V 6 bases and J 5 bases, with 11 bases left between them. Per the germline V gene, CDR1 is MDHEN and CDR2 is SYDVKM. The CDR3 totals 13 residues. The CDR3 loop is CASRPQGDQPQHF. In nucleotides, the CDR3 is TGTGCCAGCAGACCACAGGGTGATCAGCCCCAGCATTTT.

V usage is TRBV18 and J usage is TRBJ2-3; tentative D call: TRBD2 (6 bases). From germline, CDR1 is KGHSH and CDR2 LQKENI. V was pared by 4 bases and J by 2 bases, with 16 bases between. CDR3 length: 16 residues. The CDR3 loop reads CASSLPGLPNTDTQYF. As DNA, the CDR3 is TGTGCCAGCTCACTCCCGGGACTTCCTAACACAGATACGCAGTATTTT.

There are a few counts of this clone. The chain is built from TRBV5-1 and TRBJ1-3, with D possibly being TRBD1 (5 bases). Germline lookup yields CDR1 SGHRS and CDR2 YFSETQ. The CDR3 consists of 14 residues. V dropped 7 bases and J dropped 0 bases, with 11 bases sitting between them. In nucleotides, the CDR3 is TGCGCCAGCCACCTAGGGGACTCTGGAAACACCATATATTTT. Its protein product is CASHLGDSGNTIYF.

The chain recombines TRBV19 with TRBJ2-3; 8 bases are a match to TRBD2. CDR1 LNHDA and CDR2 SQIVND come from the germline V gene (reference sequence). Trimming removed 6 bases from V and 4 bases from J; junction bases left unmatched: 12. CDR3 length: 16 amino acids. The CDR3 here is CASSPQRAGEADTQYF. CDR3 DNA: TGTGCCAGTAGCCCGCAACGAGCGGGAGAGGCAGATACGCAGTATTTT.

The chain combines TRBV11-1 with TRBJ2-7; 7 nucleotides agree with TRBD1. Germline CDR1 SGHAT, CDR2 FQDESV (reference sequence). After removal of 2 bases from V and 3 bases from J, the junction contained 4 bases not matched to a gene. The CDR3 length is 14 residues. CDR3 residues: CASSLLSGGYEQYF. The CDR3, as DNA: TGTGCCAGCAGCTTATTGTCAGGGGGCTACGAGCAGTACTTC.

This rearrangement joins TRBV10-3 to TRBJ2-7; 8 nucleotides align to TRBD1. This CDR3 is 13 amino acids long. The germline gives CDR1 ENHRY, CDR2 SYGVKD. After removal of 7 bases from V and 6 bases from J, the junction contained 8 bases not matched to a gene. For the CDR3, the DNA is TGTGCCATCAAAACAGGGGGGAAAAGCGAGCAGTACTTC. It specifies CAIKTGGKSEQYF.

J is TRBJ1-5 and V is TRBV5-5; the D is unclear. CDR1 SGHKS and CDR2 YYEKEE come from the germline V gene (reference sequence). V lost 7 bases and J lost 9, with 5 bases in between. The CDR3 runs to 9 residues. Written as DNA, the CDR3 is TGTGCCAGCCTCGGGCCCCAGCATTTT. Encoded protein: CASLGPQHF.

The V gene is TRBV27, the J gene TRBJ1-5, with D uncertain. This CDR3 is 13 amino acids long. Germline loops: CDR1 MNHEY, CDR2 SMNVEV (reference sequence). With 2 bases removed from V and 7 bases from J, the gap between germline ends came to 9 bases. The CDR3 DNA reads as TGTGCCAGCAGTTTAGTGGGCGAACAGCCCCAGCATTTT. This translates into CASSLVGEQPQHF.

The rearrangement links TRBV28 to TRBJ2-7, with 10 bases lining up with TRBD2. The CDR3 totals 15 residues. CDR1 is MDHEN and CDR2 is SYDVKM in the germline V gene. Trimming took 8 bases from V and 4 from J; bases not matched to a gene: 11. CDR3 bases: TGTGCCAGCGTAGACCCCGGGACTAGCGTATACGAGCAGTACTTC. This translates into CASVDPGTSVYEQYF.

The V and J genes are TRBV24-1 and TRBJ2-2; D perhaps matches TRBD1 (5 bases). Deletions cut 0 bases from V and 1 base from J, with 17 bases between. The germline V gene encodes CDR1 KGHDR and CDR2 SFDVKD. The CDR3 consists of 19 residues. The CDR3 DNA reads as TGTGCCACCAGTGATTTGCTAGGCAGGGAAACTCGGAACACCGGGGAGCTGTTTTTT. This encodes CATSDLLGRETRNTGELFF.

The V and J genes are TRBV7-3 and TRBJ1-1, with TRBD1 as a possible D gene (5 bases). V lost 6 bases and J 1 base, leaving 9 bases between the germline ends. Germline lookup yields CDR1 SGHTA and CDR2 FQGTGA. The CDR3 has 13 amino acids. Here the CDR3 DNA reads TGTGCCAGCAGACTCAGGGCGAACACTGAAGCTTTCTTT. Its translation: CASRLRANTEAFF.

The V and J genes are TRBV27 and TRBJ1-4; 8 bases match TRBD1. The CDR3 is 15 residues long. V lost 6 bases to trimming and J lost 7 bases; unmatched junction nucleotides: 10. Germline V gives CDR1 MNHEY, CDR2 SMNVEV (reference sequence). The CDR3: CASSNTGGIGEKLFF. DNA for the CDR3: TGTGCCAGCAGCAATACAGGGGGAATTGGTGAAAAACTGTTTTTT.

This chain joins TRBV20-1 and TRBJ2-2; tentatively, D is TRBD2 (5 bases). Trimming took 8 bases from V and 5 from J, leaving 9 bases between them. Germline V gives CDR1 DFQATT, CDR2 SNEGSKA (reference sequence). This CDR3 is 11 amino acids long. CDR3 bases: TGCAGTACAACTAGAACCGGGGAGCTGTTTTTT. Translated, it gives CSTTRTGELFF.

The V gene is TRBV5-1, the J gene TRBJ2-7; 12 bases are shared with TRBD2. The germline CDR1 and CDR2 sequences are SGHRS and YFSETQ. J gave up 2 bases and V 1 base, and 4 bases lay outside the gene matches. The CDR3 covers 16 residues. This chain's CDR3 is CASSLTSGRRTYEQYF. CDR3 nucleotide sequence: TGCGCCAGCAGCTTGACTAGCGGGAGGAGGACCTACGAGCAGTACTTC.

The V gene is TRBV13, the J gene TRBJ2-7, with 7 bases that match TRBD1. From germline, CDR1 is PRHDT and CDR2 FYEKMQ (reference sequence). The CDR3 length is 14 residues. J gave up 3 bases and V 2 bases, and 4 bases lay outside the gene matches. DNA for the CDR3: TGTGCCAGCAGCTTACCAGGGGGTGTCTACGAGCAGTACTTC. Translating gives CASSLPGGVYEQYF.

The gene calls are TRBV15 and TRBJ2-3, with 8 bases aligning to TRBD2. Germline trimming cut 6 bases from V and 4 bases from J; bases unmatched to any gene: 9. The germline gives CDR1 LNHNV, CDR2 YYDKDF (reference sequence). The CDR3 contains 15 residues. The CDR3 bases are TGTGCCACCAGTCGGGGGGGGGCGGGCGCAGATACGCAGTATTTT. This sequence encodes CATSRGGAGADTQYF.

The V call is TRBV30, the J call TRBJ1-1; TRBD1 agrees at 9 bases. In germline, CDR1 is GTSNPN, CDR2 SVGIG (reference sequence). The CDR3 has 15 residues. With 2 bases clipped from V and 1 base from J, the junction kept 5 bases outside the gene matches. The CDR3 protein is CAWSSKQGANTEAFF. The CDR3 nucleotides are TGTGCCTGGAGTTCAAAACAGGGGGCGAACACTGAAGCTTTCTTT.

The chain uses TRBV12-5 and TRBJ1-1; no firm D call. Germline CDR1 reads LGHNT; CDR2 reads FRNRAP. This CDR3 has 12 amino acids. V shed 7 bases and J shed 7 bases, with 13 bases lying between them. CDR3 DNA: TGTGCTAGTGCCCACCCAGTTGGTGAAGCTTTCTTT. Amino acid sequence: CASAHPVGEAFF.

The chain recombines TRBV11-2 with TRBJ2-5, with 9 bases aligning to TRBD1. The CDR3 length is 17 residues. Germline CDR1 SGHAT, CDR2 FQNNGV. V dropped 5 bases and J dropped 3; count of bases not matched to a gene: 13. CDR3 loop: CASSPTPSTGGKETQYF. As DNA, the CDR3 is TGTGCCAGCAGCCCGACCCCCTCGACAGGGGGGAAAGAGACCCAGTACTTC.

This chain uses TRBV18 with TRBJ2-1; possible D gene TRBD2, 6 bases. Trimming removed 0 bases from V and 6 bases from J, with 9 bases in between. Germline lookup yields CDR1 KGHSH and CDR2 LQKENI. The CDR3 consists of 14 residues. In DNA form, the CDR3 reads TGTGCCAGCTCACCACCGAACGGGGGCAATGAGCAGTTCTTC. It encodes CASSPPNGGNEQFF.

The chain has TRBV6-2 or TRBV6-3 and TRBJ1-5, with unresolved D. The V end lost 4 bases, the J end lost 3 bases, and 10 bases lay between the germline ends. CDR1 MNHEY and CDR2 SVGEGT come from the germline V gene. The CDR3 contains 14 residues. In nucleotides, the CDR3 is TGTGCCAGCAGTTGGATGAGGAACAATCAGCCCCAGCATTTT. Translating gives CASSWMRNNQPQHF.

The chain employs TRBV6-5 and TRBJ1-1, with 11 bases that match TRBD1. The CDR3 is made up of 14 amino acids. Trimming cost V 2 bases and J 10 bases; bases outside gene matches: 6. In germline, CDR1 is MNHEY, CDR2 SVGAGI. CDR3 bases: TGTGCCAGCAGTTACCCACCGGGACAGGGGGGAGCTTTCTTT. Translation gives CASSYPPGQGGAFF.

This clone was recorded only once. The chain recombines TRBV5-6 with TRBJ2-5; possible D gene TRBD2, 5 bases. V was pared by 4 bases and J by 2 bases, with 9 bases between. The CDR3 has 13 amino acids. Germline V gene lookup returns CDR1 SGHDT and CDR2 YYEEEE. The CDR3: CASSRRGQETQYF. CDR3 sequence (DNA): TGTGCCAGCAGCCGCCGGGGACAAGAGACCCAGTACTTC.

The chain has TRBV6-5 and TRBJ1-2; D might be TRBD1 (6 bases). V dropped 8 bases and J dropped 8 bases, with 18 bases sitting between them. This CDR3 contains 13 residues. Germline CDR1 and CDR2: MNHEY and SVGAGI. Here the CDR3 reads CASASLGARGYTF. CDR3 sequence (DNA): TGTGCCAGCGCCTCTTTGGGGGCAAGAGGCTACACCTTC.